The present TCR beta chain was sequenced within a study of blood T cell repertoires in COVID-19. Study background: Some COVID-19 samples were acute and others convalescent; all came from the United States, Italy and Spain.

The method was immunoSEQ multiplex PCR; TCRdb's version includes in-frame clones alone and lacks a portion of them. This table has 300,000 to 450,000 clones, roughly 80% appearing once. Trimming removed 2 bases at V and 6 bases at J, with 8 bases between. CDR3 length: 13 amino acids. Germline V gene data show CDR1 as MDHEN and CDR2 as SYDVKM. The sample consisted of peripheral blood. The J gene is TRBJ1-5, the V gene TRBV28, with D maybe TRBD1 (6 bases). The origin of this receptor is a human donor with acute or convalescent COVID-19. The donor label of this sample is uncertain. As DNA, the CDR3 is TGTGCCAGCAGTTTAAGGGGGAGTCAGCCCCAGCATTTT. It codes for CASSLRGSQPQHF.